This T cell receptor (beta chain) was found in a study of blood T cell repertoires in COVID-19. As for this clone: Other DNA sequences in this sample translate to the same CDR3.

The protocol was immunoSEQ multiplex PCR, while the TCRdb copy is restricted to in-frame clones and leaves out a portion. The table lists about 250,000 clones, approximately 91% of them singletons. The CDR3 contains 13 residues. Trimming stripped 2 bases from V and 5 bases from J, with 9 bases between. Looked up from germline, CDR1 is SGHDN and CDR2 is FVKESK. Material: peripheral blood. The sequence derives from a woman aged 30 to 39 with acute or convalescent COVID-19. The rearrangement joins TRBV14 to TRBJ1-1; D uncertain. The CDR3 spells CASSQNTYTEAFF. For the CDR3, the DNA is TGTGCCAGCAGCCAAAACACGTATACTGAAGCTTTCTTT.